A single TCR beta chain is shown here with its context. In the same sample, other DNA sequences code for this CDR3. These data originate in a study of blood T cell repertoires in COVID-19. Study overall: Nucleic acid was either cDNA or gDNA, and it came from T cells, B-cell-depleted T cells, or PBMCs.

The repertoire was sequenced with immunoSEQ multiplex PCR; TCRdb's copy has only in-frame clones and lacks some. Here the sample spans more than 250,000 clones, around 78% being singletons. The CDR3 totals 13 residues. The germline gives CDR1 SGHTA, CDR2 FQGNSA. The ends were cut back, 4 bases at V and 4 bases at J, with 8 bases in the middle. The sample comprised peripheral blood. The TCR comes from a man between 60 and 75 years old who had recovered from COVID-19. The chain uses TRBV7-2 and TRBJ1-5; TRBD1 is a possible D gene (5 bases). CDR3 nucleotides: TGTGCCAGCAGCTCGCAGGGAAATCAGCCCCAGCATTTT. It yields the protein CASSSQGNQPQHF.